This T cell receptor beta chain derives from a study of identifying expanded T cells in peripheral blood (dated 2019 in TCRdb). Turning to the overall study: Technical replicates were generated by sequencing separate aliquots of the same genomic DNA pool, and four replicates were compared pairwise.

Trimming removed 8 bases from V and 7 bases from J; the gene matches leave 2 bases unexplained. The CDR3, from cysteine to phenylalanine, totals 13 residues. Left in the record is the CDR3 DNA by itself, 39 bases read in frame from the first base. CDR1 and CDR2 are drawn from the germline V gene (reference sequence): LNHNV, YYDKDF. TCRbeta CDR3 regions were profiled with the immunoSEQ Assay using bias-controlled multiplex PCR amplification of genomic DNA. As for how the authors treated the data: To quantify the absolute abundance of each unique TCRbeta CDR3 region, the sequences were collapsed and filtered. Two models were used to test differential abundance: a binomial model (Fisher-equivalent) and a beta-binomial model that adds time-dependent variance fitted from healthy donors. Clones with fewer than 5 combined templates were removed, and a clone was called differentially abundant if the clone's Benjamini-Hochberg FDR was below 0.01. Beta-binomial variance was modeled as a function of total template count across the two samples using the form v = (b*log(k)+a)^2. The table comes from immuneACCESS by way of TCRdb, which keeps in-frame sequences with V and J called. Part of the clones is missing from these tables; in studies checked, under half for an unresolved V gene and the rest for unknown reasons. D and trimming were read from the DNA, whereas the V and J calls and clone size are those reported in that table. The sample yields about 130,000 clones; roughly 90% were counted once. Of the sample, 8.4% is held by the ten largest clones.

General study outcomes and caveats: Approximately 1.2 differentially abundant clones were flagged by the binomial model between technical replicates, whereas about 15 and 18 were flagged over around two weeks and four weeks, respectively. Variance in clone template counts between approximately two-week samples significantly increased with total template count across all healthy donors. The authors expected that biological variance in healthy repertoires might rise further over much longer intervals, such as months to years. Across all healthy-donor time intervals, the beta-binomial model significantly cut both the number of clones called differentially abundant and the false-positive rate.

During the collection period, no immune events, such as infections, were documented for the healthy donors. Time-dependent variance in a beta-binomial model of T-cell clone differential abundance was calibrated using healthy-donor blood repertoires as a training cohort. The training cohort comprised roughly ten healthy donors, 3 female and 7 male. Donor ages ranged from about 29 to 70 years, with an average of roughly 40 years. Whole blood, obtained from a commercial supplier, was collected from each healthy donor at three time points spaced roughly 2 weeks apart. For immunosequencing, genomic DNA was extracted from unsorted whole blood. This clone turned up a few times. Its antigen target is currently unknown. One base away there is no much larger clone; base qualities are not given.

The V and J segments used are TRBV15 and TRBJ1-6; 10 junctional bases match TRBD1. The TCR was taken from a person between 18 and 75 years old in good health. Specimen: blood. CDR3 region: CATRDRGNSPLHF. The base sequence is TGTGCCACCCGGGACAGGGGCAATTCACCCCTCCACTTT.